Each of the 11 T cell receptor beta chains below was sequenced from the same sample in a study of Graves' ophthalmopathy and Graves' hyperthyroidism. Using RNA transcripts, the TCR beta CDR3 regions were amplified. HTBI primers served in a first-round RT-PCR, which a second-round multiplex PCR followed. Each CDR3 protein is one row after TCRdb ran MiXCR on the multiplex PCR reads. The data show about 380,000 distinct CDR3 sequences, 15% seen once. The specimen sequenced was peripheral blood. The source of these receptors is a woman aged 18-29 years with stable Graves' hyperthyroidism.

This clonotype was found many times. The chain joins TRBV6-4 to TRBJ1-1, with D possibly matching TRBD1 (5 bases). Germline V lookup: CDR1 MRHNA, CDR2 SNTAGT. This CDR3 is built from 14 residues. Trimming pared 3 bases from V and 1 base from J, leaving 9 bases between. The CDR3 here is CASSESTENTEAFF. DNA of the CDR3: TGTGCCAGCAGTGAGTCGACAGAGAACACTGAAGCTTTCTTT.

This clonotype was seen repeatedly, ten times or more. The rearrangement links TRBV20-1 to TRBJ2-5; D may be TRBD1 (6 bases). The germline V and J ends were trimmed by 3 bases and 12 bases, with 29 bases remaining between them. The CDR3 spans 16 residues. Germline CDR1 reads DFQATT; CDR2 reads SNEGSKA (reference sequence). CDR3: CSARGRGQHPSPREYF. In DNA form, the CDR3 reads TGCAGTGCTAGGGGCCGTGGACAGCATCCCTCACCACGGGAGTACTTC.

The chain combines TRBV19 with TRBJ2-7; D may match TRBD1 or TRBD2 (5 bases each). CDR1 is LNHDA and CDR2 is SQIVND in the germline V gene (reference sequence). The CDR3 is made up of 15 amino acids. Trimming took off 5 bases at V and 0 bases at J, with 14 bases between the two ends. The CDR3 here is CASSASGTYSYEQYF. CDR3 bases: TGTGCCAGTAGTGCCTCCGGGACCTACTCCTACGAGCAGTACTTC.

This clonotype was seen ten or more times. The chain employs TRBV20-1 and TRBJ2-7; 8 positions agree with TRBD1. Germline V lookup: CDR1 DFQATT, CDR2 SNEGSKA (reference sequence). With V trimmed by 1 base and J by 4 bases, 6 bases remained unmatched. The CDR3 is 14 amino acids. The CDR3 region is CSARGQGTMYEQYF. The CDR3 coding sequence is TGCAGTGCTAGAGGACAGGGGACGATGTACGAGCAGTACTTC.

This clonotype was detected many times. CDR3 DNA sequence: TGTGCCAGCAGCTGGGACACGACTAACTATGGCTACACCTTC. Translated, it gives CASSWDTTNYGYTF. The rearrangement uses TRBV6-2 or TRBV6-3 and TRBJ1-2; TRBD1 is a possible D gene (6 bases). Germline CDR1 is MNHEY and CDR2 is SVGEGT. The length of the CDR3 is 14 residues. Trimming pared 6 bases from V and 0 bases from J, leaving 11 bases between.

The rearrangement joins TRBV6-5 to TRBJ2-7; no clear D. Germline-derived CDR1 and CDR2 are MNHEY and SVGAGI. With 2 bases removed from V and 1 base from J, the gap between germline ends came to 9 bases. This CDR3 region has 14 residues. The CDR3 region has the DNA TGTGCCAGCAGTTACACCCGGCGTTCCTACGAGCAGTACTTC. Its translation: CASSYTRRSYEQYF.

This clonotype was detected ten times or more. This chain uses TRBV25-1 with TRBJ2-2; 7 nucleotides align to TRBD1. This CDR3 contains 16 residues. The germline V gene encodes CDR1 MGHDK and CDR2 SYGVNS. With V trimmed by 2 bases and J by 6 bases, 9 bases remained unmatched. The CDR3 sequence: CASSEGVGGIAGELFF. The CDR3 DNA reads as TGTGCCAGCAGTGAAGGGGTAGGGGGCATCGCCGGGGAGCTGTTTTTT.

This clonotype was detected ten times or more. The chain is built from TRBV6-2 or TRBV6-3 and TRBJ2-7; D uncertain. CDR3 length: 13 amino acids. Germline assignment: CDR1 MNHEY and CDR2 SVGEGT. V lost 0 bases, J lost 3 bases, and 6 bases lay in between. The CDR3 DNA sequence: TGTGCCAGCAGTTACTCGATAGGCTACGAGCAGTACTTC. It encodes CASSYSIGYEQYF.

Worth noting for this clonotype: A single base separates this from a much larger clone, so it may be a read error. No conserved phenylalanine or tryptophan is present at the end of the CDR3, so a read error is the likely explanation. The rearrangement joins TRBV5-1 to TRBJ2-7; D remains ambiguous. Germline CDR1 and CDR2: SGHRS and YFSETQ. V lost 0 bases, J lost 7 bases, and 11 bases lay in between. The CDR3 sequence is 13 residues long. The CDR3 DNA reads TGCGCCAGCAGCTTGGGGACCCCCCGAGAGCAGTACTGC. This encodes CASSLGTPREQYC.

This clonotype was recorded at least ten times. CDR3 loop: CASSQPFGPQYF. The CDR3 bases are TGCGCCAGCAGCCAACCCTTTGGGCCCCAGTACTTC. The V and J genes are TRBV4-1 and TRBJ2-5; D gene uncertain. This CDR3 has 12 residues. Trimming pared 2 bases from V and 9 bases from J, leaving 10 bases between. Germline assignment: CDR1 MGHRA and CDR2 YSYEKL.

This clonotype has a count of ten or more. This chain uses TRBV28 with TRBJ2-7; 9 bases agree with TRBD1. Germline lookup yields CDR1 MDHEN and CDR2 SYDVKM. Unmatched junction bases numbered 6, after V lost 6 bases and J lost 3 bases. The CDR3 loop spans 14 amino acids. The chain's CDR3 is CASSRSDRGYEQYF. CDR3 bases: TGTGCCAGCAGCCGATCGGACAGGGGCTACGAGCAGTACTTC.